The T cell receptor beta chain described here comes from a study of spatial heterogeneity in lung cancer. Study summary: Median follow-up for sequenced PBMC samples was two to three years after resection, when such samples existed.

This clonotype came up a few times. Its antigen remains unknown. MiXCR, run by TCRdb on the 5' RACE reads, gives a single entry per CDR3 protein. The table records under 150,000 distinct CDR3 sequences, 9.5% to 14% of them present only once. Documented time point: blood at routine non-recurrence follow-up after resection. From tumor, nontumor lung or frozen PBMC, whole RNA was taken unsorted for sequencing. The CDR3 has 14 residues. V lost 7 bases to trimming and J lost 1 base, with 13 bases between them. Per the germline V gene, CDR1 is MNHEY and CDR2 is SVGEGT. Study conclusions and caveats: Blood showed ubiquitous tumor TCRs more often at resection than at routine follow-up.

Source: PBMCs, taken at follow-up. This chain joins TRBV6-2 or TRBV6-3 and TRBJ1-1, with D uncertain. The receptor was derived from a female donor with early-stage non-small cell lung cancer. CDR3 region: CASNRRRANTEAFF. CDR3 DNA sequence: TGTGCCAGCAATCGGCGTAGGGCGAACACTGAAGCTTTCTTT.